The 3 T cell receptor beta chains below were found in one sample sequenced in a study of blood T cell repertoires in COVID-19. TCRdb's copy holds only in-frame clones and misses some; the assay was immunoSEQ multiplex PCR. The table records some 160,000 clones, more than 65% of them present only once. Input material: peripheral blood. These receptors were collected from a woman older than 75 with acute or convalescent COVID-19.

The CDR3 loop reads CASSSISRRSTEAFF. The CDR3 region has the DNA TGTGCCAGCAGTTCAATCTCGAGGCGGAGCACTGAAGCTTTCTTT. This chain connects TRBV28 to TRBJ1-1; D gene unclear. Trimming left V 4 bases short and J 4 bases short, with 16 bases between. CDR1 MDHEN and CDR2 SYDVKM come from the germline V gene. The length of the CDR3 is 15 residues.

The CDR3 DNA reads TGTGCCAGCAGTTTATCCCCCGCCTACGAGCAGTACTTC. Translating it yields CASSLSPAYEQYF. The chain combines TRBV27 with TRBJ2-7; D remains ambiguous. The germline gives CDR1 MNHEY, CDR2 SMNVEV (reference sequence). There are 13 residues in the CDR3. Trimming shortened V by 0 bases and J by 2 bases, and 5 bases separated the two germline ends.

The gene calls are TRBV6-5 and TRBJ1-5; 8 bases are a match to TRBD1. The CDR3 is 15 residues long. From germline, CDR1 is MNHEY and CDR2 SVGAGI. V gave up 6 bases and J gave up 6 bases; unmatched junction bases: 10. The chain's CDR3 is CASSPQGGAGQPQHF. CDR3 bases: TGTGCCAGCAGCCCACAGGGGGGAGCTGGTCAGCCCCAGCATTTT.